This T cell receptor (beta chain) was profiled in a study of response to subunit inactivated influenza vaccine. Deletions cut 4 bases from V and 8 bases from J, with 5 bases between. The CDR3 covers 9 residues. Germline V lookup: CDR1 DFQATT, CDR2 SNEGSKA (reference sequence). Notes on this clonotype: Antigen specificity is unknown.

Study-wide findings and caveats: Researchers suggested that each seasonal influenza vaccination recruits few new T cells.

A single record per CDR3 protein comes from TCRdb applying MiXCR to the RT-PCR reads. The sample includes around 480,000 distinct CDR3 sequences, 16% of them seen just once. Material: CD4+ T cells sorted from PBMCs, obtained less than 30 months after vaccination. This sequence was found in a man between 50 and 69 years old who received an inactivated influenza vaccine. V and J are TRBV20-1 and TRBJ1-2; D uncertain. The DNA for the CDR3 is TGCAGTGCTATGGGAGGCTACACCTTC. It encodes CSAMGGYTF.